This paragraph reports one TCR beta chain. The target of this receptor is not known. No base quality values were provided; no much bigger clone lies one nucleotide off. The collaborating institutions used their own protocols to collect whole blood in K2EDTA tubes. Collaborator samples were shipped for TCRbeta analysis as frozen whole blood, isolated PBMCs, or DNA extracted from either sample type. Trimming leaves V shorter by 3 bases and J shorter by 5 bases, with the junction holding 8 bases beyond the gene matches. The germline V gene encodes CDR1 DFQATT and CDR2 SNEGSKA (reference sequence). The CDR3 holds 14 amino acids from the cysteine to the phenylalanine. Only the CDR3 DNA is retained, 42 bases long and in frame from the first base. The data derive from a study of blood T cell repertoires in COVID-19 (dated by TCRdb to 2020 to 2022). For the wider study: Samples covering the acute and convalescent phases of COVID-19 were provided by collaborators in the United States, Italy and Spain. The dataset comprised deeply sampled blood TCRbeta repertoires from subjects exposed to, actively infected with, or recovered from COVID-19. The material from the prospective study consisted of cDNA or gDNA derived from T cells, B-cell-depleted T cells, or PBMCs. Samples came from the ongoing ImmuneRACE study (first 160 participants) plus 1,254 subjects from 6 global collaborators. The repertoires were released in a freely available public database intended as a resource for research on the immune response to SARS-CoV-2. Sample metadata almost always included a de-identified subject ID, COVID-19 status, age in years and sex. Where available, HLA class I and class II types were obtained from metadata supplied by the sample provider rather than from assay-based typing. The paper as a whole reports these results and caveats: How much clinical and demographic metadata was included differed by source and by participant, and the metadata was provided uncurated.

TCRbeta CDR3 regions were amplified from genomic DNA using the immunoSEQ Assay, a bias-controlled multiplex PCR. Regarding the original processing steps: The number of nucleated cells in each sample was estimated by amplification of reference gene primers within the assay. To quantify the absolute abundance of each unique TCRbeta CDR3 rearrangement, sequence reads were collapsed and filtered. For each sample, productive Simpson clonality was calculated as the square root of Simpson's diversity index over productive rearrangements. TCRdb mirrors the immuneACCESS table, restricted to in-frame sequences. Some clones are absent from its copies; in checked studies, under half trace to an unresolved V gene, and the reason for the others is unknown. Clonal size and the V and J genes are those of that table, whereas D and trimming came from the DNA. The sample table contains around 130,000 clones; only one count was recorded for around 80% of them. About 15% of the sample belongs to the ten largest clones.

Sequenced sample: peripheral blood. The TCR sequence derives from a man aged 45 to 65 with acute or convalescent COVID-19. The chain is assembled from TRBV20-1 and TRBJ1-2, with 8 bases aligning to TRBD1. This receptor carries the CDR3 CSASRQGAGYGYTF. The DNA reads TGCAGTGCTAGTAGGCAGGGGGCTGGGTATGGCTACACCTTC.